This is a list of T cell receptor beta chains from one sample in a study of siplizumab effects on memory and regulatory T cells. The protocol was immunoSEQ multiplex PCR, while the TCRdb copy is restricted to in-frame clones and leaves out a portion. The data hold 90,000 to 120,000 clones, with 75% to 95% observed a single time. The sample taken for sequencing was CD4+ T cells sorted from blood. The receptor source for this set is a human donor in good health. Some clones in this sample may be carry-over from other donors' samples. Both conserved end residues are trimmed from each CDR3.

J gene | V gene | CDR3 protein
TRBJ2-7 | TRBV1 | TSSRLLALEQY
TRBJ1-3 | TRBV7-9 | ASSLRDFSGNTIY
TRBJ2-1 | TRBV2 | ASRVLSYNEQF
TRBJ2-3 | TRBV10-3 | AISENRGAGTDTQY
TRBJ1-2 | TRBV6-5 | ASSYPGEYGYT
TRBJ2-5 | TRBV10-3 | AIRQGSSQETQY
TRBJ1-5 | TRBV7-2 | ASSFGLPGGAQH
TRBJ1-1 | TRBV29-1 | SVRTGGGNTEAF
TRBJ1-1 | TRBV18 | ASSPSPGLNTEAF
TRBJ2-5 | TRBV5-5 | ASSLITGADSGETQY
TRBJ2-5 | TRBV5-1 | ASRNLLENQETQY
TRBJ2-5 | TRBV29-1 | SVRDSHQETQY
TRBJ2-2 | TRBV5-1 | ASSLGTDGRGTGELF
TRBJ1-3 | TRBV10-3 | AMRGTDSGNTIY
TRBJ2-7 | TRBV30 | ACYMRLAGGSYEQY
TRBJ2-2 | TRBV2 | ASSGPQTNTGELF
TRBJ2-2 | TRBV28 | ASSQQGVWRELF
TRBJ2-7 | TRBV27 | ASRAPAYPSYEQY
TRBJ1-2 | TRBV2 | ASTGTRPVYGYT
TRBJ2-7 | TRBV6-5 | ASSYSARGGTEQY
TRBJ1-1 | TRBV6-6 | ASSSTGAGNTEAF
TRBJ2-1 | TRBV6-1 | ASNEPGANEQF
TRBJ1-1 | TRBV29-1 | SVWRGGNTEAF
TRBJ1-2 | TRBV11-2 | ASSSLIGPGGDFYT
TRBJ2-4 | TRBV2 | ASSEVNRATHIQY
TRBJ2-5 | TRBV6-5 | ASTTPGETQY
TRBJ1-2 | TRBV25-1 | ASSEYGDRANYGYT
TRBJ2-7 | TRBV10-3 | AISESTSGSHEQY
TRBJ2-3 | TRBV11-2 | ASSLSTSVNTQY
TRBJ2-1 | TRBV11-3 | ASSLVGGPSGSEQF
TRBJ2-7 | TRBV7-8 | ASNLELGASGPSEQY
TRBJ2-7 | TRBV7-7 | ASSSQETYEQY
TRBJ2-3 | TRBV7-6 | ASSLGTSGRYPDTQY
TRBJ2-7 | TRBV28 | ASSKRALSSYEQY
TRBJ2-1 | TRBV11-3 | ASSLGQYNEQF
TRBJ2-7 | TRBV7-2 | ASSFPRDRINYEQY
TRBJ1-2 | TRBV7-3 | ASSSGQGVGGYT
TRBJ2-5 | TRBV13 | ASSLRPGLAGAGQETQY
TRBJ2-3 | TRBV7-4 | ASSSLVTQY
TRBJ2-1 | TRBV5-1 | ASSLFSEYNEQF
TRBJ1-4 | TRBV2 | ASSQGEKLF
TRBJ1-3 | TRBV15 | ATSRDPASGNTIY